Listed below are T cell receptor beta chains from one sample, sequenced in a study of regulatory T cells in long-lasting Graves disease. Via MiXCR, TCRdb re-called the multiplex PCR reads, giving one row per CDR3 protein. The profile covers 350,000 to 500,000 distinct CDR3 sequences, with less than 15% appearing a single time and approximately 17% taken by the ten largest. These sequences were also reported in another study, on T cells in Graves' hyperthyroidism and ophthalmopathy.

Sequenced here: peripheral blood mononuclear cells (PBMCs), sampled at new diagnosis, from a patient treated with antithyroid drugs. These receptors came from a woman between 45 and 60 years old with Graves disease. CDR3s include the opening cysteine and the closing phenylalanine or tryptophan. The D gene is left open where the match is weak. Expanded clones get a size class; other rows say once, few or many, or leave the size out.

>many|TRBD2|TRBJ2-1|TRBV27
CASSPTGTNPYNEQFF
TGTGCCAGCAGTCCAACCGGGACTAACCCCTACAATGAGCAGTTCTTC
>many|-|TRBJ1-1|TRBV6-5
CASSYSPFLTENTEAFF
TGTGCCAGCAGTTACTCCCCGTTTCTGACAGAGAACACTGAAGCTTTCTTT
>many|-|TRBJ2-5|TRBV12-3/TRBV12-4
CVSNPQGGLETQYF
TGTGTCAGCAACCCTCAGGGGGGGTTGGAGACCCAGTACTTC
>few|-|TRBJ2-1|TRBV9
CASSVEPGRGNEQFF
TGTGCCAGCAGCGTAGAGCCAGGGAGGGGGAATGAGCAGTTCTTC
>many|-|TRBJ2-3|TRBV2
CASSEGGFGTDTQYF
TGTGCCAGCAGTGAAGGAGGCTTCGGCACAGATACGCAGTATTTT
>-|-|TRBJ1-6|TRBV5-1
CASWDYNSPLHF
TGCGCCAGCTGGGACTATAATTCACCCCTCCACTTT
>few|TRBD1|TRBJ1-1|TRBV4-1
CASSRPGGSTEAFF
TGCGCCAGCAGCCGCCCAGGGGGGAGCACTGAAGCTTTCTTT
>-|-|TRBJ2-7|TRBV14
CASSQGGDEQYF
TGTGCCAGCAGCCAAGGTGGGGACGAGCAGTACTTC
>many|TRBD1|TRBJ2-1|TRBV7-9
CASSPTGLPYNEQFF
TGTGCCAGCAGCCCGACAGGGCTACCCTACAATGAGCAGTTCTTC
>many|TRBD1|TRBJ1-5|TRBV6-1
CASSIPGQGSNQPQHF
TGTGCCAGCAGTATACCGGGACAGGGGAGCAATCAGCCCCAGCATTTT